These T cell receptor beta chains were read from a single sample in a study of blood T cell repertoires in COVID-19. Profiling relied on immunoSEQ multiplex PCR, and the TCRdb table lists in-frame clones only, not all of them. In the table there are around 100,000 clones, approximately 84% of which are singletons. The sample was peripheral blood. These receptors came from a human donor in a cohort sampled during active COVID-19. The conserved cysteine and the conserved F or W are not part of the CDR3 here.

TRBV10-2	ASSESSAGGDTQY
TRBV18	ASSPPGLAATPEQF
TRBV7-7	ASSAAEAGGYNEQF
TRBV5-1	ASSTGTGPLVEQY
TRBV4-1	ASSRRLAGGTNEQF
TRBV18	ASSPRDSLYNEQF
TRBV5-1	ASSLALQGDYGYT
TRBV2	ASSGQGNYEQY
TRBV3-1/TRBV3-2	ASSLSLEAAYNEQF
TRBV5-4	ASSLGVAAQETQY
TRBV28	ASTPQGLLTGELF
TRBV9	ASSVDAGVSTDTQY
TRBV19	ASTLEAGRGRNTEAF
TRBV14	ASSQGVTNGYT
TRBV15	ATSYGVFYGYT
TRBV11-2	ASSPTHQYRGEQY
TRBV12-3/TRBV12-4	ASSLKGVTEAF
TRBV18	ASSPGLPTDTQY
TRBV6-6	ASRLTLAQETQY
TRBV4-3	ASSRSAAGGLSSYEQY
TRBV30	AGFEGRSNYGYT
TRBV6-6	ASSRTGGPNTNYGYT
TRBV19	ASSLRDRGANEQF
TRBV19	ASSILLTGSVGYT
TRBV19	ASRDLAWNTEAF
TRBV5-6	ASSGGSPYNSPLH
TRBV20-1	SAIDGYGYT
TRBV6-5	ASSPTTGNNSPLH
TRBV6-5	ASSSGQGFTEAF
TRBV3-1/TRBV3-2	ASSQGQANQPQH
TRBV3-1/TRBV3-2	ASRNGQGSFYEQY
TRBV27	ASSLQRLSYEQY
TRBV6-7	ASSYFYRDGGSPLH
TRBV7-6	ASSQGQGVGQPQH
TRBV3-1/TRBV3-2	ASSPDRADSGNTIY
TRBV11-2	ASSFASGPYEQY
TRBV6-2/TRBV6-3	ASSETGQAPHGYT
TRBV10-1	ASSGGTSGRTDTQY
TRBV18	ASSPPSKGVAGNTIY
TRBV27	ASSRGTGQGSPLH
TRBV29-1	SAGDSEESYT
TRBV7-9	ASSLSGQKLYNSPLH
TRBV2	ASSFTSGGVDTQY
TRBV24-1	ATSDVAAQETQY
TRBV2	ASSASRGWQETQY